The 22 T cell receptor beta chains below all came from one sample that was sequenced in a study of blood T cell repertoires in COVID-19. Clones were read by immunoSEQ multiplex PCR, and TCRdb kept only the in-frame ones, dropping some. The sample has fewer than 250,000 clones, around four fifths seen once. The sequenced sample consisted of peripheral blood. These receptors originate from a man between 60 and 70 years old with COVID-19, enrolled during active disease.

The chain couples TRBV14 to TRBJ2-1; D not certain. V shed 0 bases and J shed 7 bases, with 7 bases lying between them. The CDR3 totals 13 residues. Germline-derived CDR1 and CDR2 are SGHDN and FVKESK. CDR3: CASSQETKNEQFF. CDR3 nucleotide sequence: TGTGCCAGCAGCCAAGAAACTAAGAATGAGCAGTTCTTC.

V and J are TRBV19 and TRBJ1-2, with 7 bases that match TRBD1. From germline, CDR1 is LNHDA and CDR2 SQIVND (reference sequence). This CDR3 comprises 14 residues. Trimming cost V 5 bases and J 4 bases; bases outside gene matches: 7. The CDR3 DNA follows: TGTGCCAGTAGTCTCCGGGACAGAACCTATGGCTACACCTTC. It is translated as CASSLRDRTYGYTF.

The chain joins TRBV2 to TRBJ1-1; D gene unclear. The V gene's germline CDR1 is SNHLY and CDR2 FYNNEI. This CDR3 is 13 amino acids long. The V end was cut by 1 base, the J end by 10 bases, with 13 bases between. The CDR3 DNA is TGTGCCAGCAGTGAAGAGGCAGGATTAAGAGCTTTCTTT. It is translated as CASSEEAGLRAFF.

J is TRBJ2-7 and V is TRBV28, with 9 bases aligning to TRBD1. V gave up 2 bases and J gave up 6 bases; unmatched junction bases: 11. The germline gives CDR1 MDHEN, CDR2 SYDVKM. This CDR3 has 16 amino acids. The CDR3 protein is CASSLLPGQGPIEQYF. The CDR3 bases are TGTGCCAGCAGTTTACTTCCGGGACAGGGTCCCATCGAGCAGTACTTC.

The chain combines TRBV6-7 with TRBJ2-4; tentatively, D is TRBD1 (6 bases). TRBV6-7 is treated as an ORF (open reading frame) with a function not yet certain. The CDR3 extends over 17 amino acids. Trimming cost V 4 bases and J 6 bases, with 22 bases left between them. The CDR3 region has the DNA TGTGCCAGCAGTTCCACCCCGACAGGAAACCCAGTAAACATTCAGTACTTC. Its protein product is CASSSTPTGNPVNIQYF.

J is TRBJ2-1 and V is TRBV5-1; 9 bases match TRBD2. The CDR3 is made up of 15 amino acids. Germline-derived CDR1 and CDR2 are SGHRS and YFSETQ. Trimming removed 4 bases from V and 4 bases from J; junction bases left unmatched: 6. CDR3 amino acids: CASSILAGRYNEQFF. DNA for the CDR3: TGCGCCAGCAGCATCCTAGCGGGACGATACAATGAGCAGTTCTTC. Complete variable domain (other parts from reference TRBV5-1 and TRBJ2-1): KAGVTQTPRYLIKTRGQQVTLSCSPISGHRSVSWYQQTPGQGLQFLFEYFSETQRNKGNFPGRFSGRQFSNSRSEMNVSTLELGDSALYLCASSILAGRYNEQFFGPGTRLTVL.

Many counts were recorded for this clone. Other DNA sequences in this sample translate to the same CDR3. The rearrangement links TRBV30 to TRBJ1-5, with no clear D. CDR3 length: 13 amino acids. Germline values: CDR1 GTSNPN, CDR2 SVGIG (reference sequence). The V end was cut by 1 base, the J end by 2 bases, with 6 bases between. The CDR3 DNA reads TGTGCCTGGAGTGCGCAGGGCAATCAGCCCCAGCATTTT. It translates to CAWSAQGNQPQHF.

This clone has more than one count but fewer than ten. This chain links TRBV30 with TRBJ1-6, with 10 bases aligning to TRBD1. Germline trimming cut 2 bases from V and 7 bases from J; bases unmatched to any gene: 2. CDR1 and CDR2 from the germline V gene are GTSNPN and SVGIG (reference sequence). The CDR3 has 14 residues. The CDR3 bases are TGTGCCTGGAGTCTGACAGGGGGCAATTCACCCCTCCACTTT. It is translated as CAWSLTGGNSPLHF.

The table lists this clone with a count of one. This chain links TRBV3-1 (or the pseudogene TRBV3-2) with TRBJ2-1, with 12 nucleotides matching TRBD2. J was trimmed by 0 bases and V by 1 base; bases with no gene match: 7. This CDR3 region has 19 residues. Looked up from germline, CDR1 is LGHDT and CDR2 is YNNKEL (reference sequence). The CDR3 nucleotides are TGTGCCAGCAGCCAAGCCGGGCTAGCGGGGGGGAGCTCCTACAATGAGCAGTTCTTC. It specifies CASSQAGLAGGSSYNEQFF.

This clone occurred once. The V and J genes are TRBV5-4 and TRBJ2-2, with TRBD1 matching 10 bases. CDR1 is SGHNT, CDR2 YYREEE, per germline (reference sequence). The CDR3 covers 13 residues. Unmatched junction bases numbered 2, after V lost 8 bases and J lost 4 bases. The CDR3 DNA follows: TGTGCCAGTAGGACAGGGGGCACCGGGGAGCTGTTTTTT. Translated, it gives CASRTGGTGELFF.

This chain connects TRBV28 to TRBJ1-2, with TRBD1 matching 8 bases. Trimming removed 4 bases from V and 3 bases from J; junction bases left unmatched: 1. The germline V gene has CDR1 MDHEN and CDR2 SYDVKM. The CDR3 sequence is 13 residues long. The CDR3 sequence is CASSWGQDYGYTF. The CDR3 DNA is TGTGCCAGCAGTTGGGGACAGGACTATGGCTACACCTTC.

A single count supports this clone. CDR3 in DNA: TGTGCCAGCAGCTTGCAGGGGGCGCCGGGAAACACCATATATTTT. This encodes CASSLQGAPGNTIYF. V usage is TRBV11-2 and J usage is TRBJ1-3, with TRBD1 matching over 8 bases. V dropped 3 bases and J dropped 4; count of bases not matched to a gene: 5. This CDR3 comprises 15 residues. The germline V gene encodes CDR1 SGHAT and CDR2 FQNNGV.

The chain couples TRBV9 to TRBJ1-2, with a tentative D call TRBD1 (6 bases). V was pared by 3 bases and J by 6 bases, with 18 bases between. Per the germline V gene, CDR1 is SGDLS and CDR2 is YYNGEE. CDR3 length: 15 amino acids. CDR3 sequence (DNA): TGTGCCAGCAGCGCCCAGAATGGGGGGGCCGATGGCTACACCTTC. Its translation is CASSAQNGGADGYTF.

The chain recombines TRBV6-5 with TRBJ2-7; TRBD1 is a possible D gene (6 bases). CDR1 is MNHEY, CDR2 SVGAGI, per germline. This CDR3 has 14 amino acids. With 5 bases removed from V and 6 bases from J, the gap between germline ends came to 17 bases. CDR3 sequence: CASSTRDIRAEQYF. CDR3 nucleotide sequence: TGTGCCAGCAGTACCCGGGACATTCGGGCCGAGCAGTACTTC.

The V gene is TRBV10-3, the J gene TRBJ1-1; 10 bases line up with TRBD1. CDR3 size: 15 residues. The V gene end was trimmed by 6 bases and the J gene end by 1 base; junction bases not matched to a gene: 5. The germline gives CDR1 ENHRY, CDR2 SYGVKD. The chain's CDR3 is CAIRRQGASNTEAFF. In DNA form, the CDR3 reads TGTGCCATCAGGCGACAGGGGGCTTCGAACACTGAAGCTTTCTTT.

The chain recombines TRBV28 with TRBJ2-2, with 11 bases fitting TRBD1. After removal of 5 bases from V and 4 bases from J, the junction contained 6 bases not matched to a gene. CDR3 size: 16 residues. The germline gives CDR1 MDHEN, CDR2 SYDVKM. The CDR3 is CASSHPGTGGTGELFF. The CDR3 bases are TGTGCCAGCAGTCACCCCGGGACAGGGGGCACCGGGGAGCTGTTTTTT.

Regarding this clone: The identical CDR3 is also encoded by other nucleotide sequences in the sample. V and J are TRBV28 and TRBJ1-5; the match to TRBD1 covers 8 bases. CDR3 length equals 15 residues. From germline, CDR1 is MDHEN and CDR2 SYDVKM. V was clipped by 8 bases and J by 3 bases; unmatched bases: 9. CDR3 DNA sequence: TGTGCCAGCCGTACCGGGACAGGATACAATCAGCCCCAGCATTTT. This encodes CASRTGTGYNQPQHF.

The chain uses TRBV6-5 and TRBJ1-1; D perhaps matches TRBD1 (5 bases). Trimming cost V 6 bases and J 1 base, with 9 bases left between them. Looked up from germline, CDR1 is MNHEY and CDR2 is SVGAGI. The CDR3 runs to 13 residues. CDR3 protein: CASRHTGNTEAFF. In nucleotides, the CDR3 is TGTGCCAGCAGACATACAGGGAACACTGAAGCTTTCTTT.

CDR3 loop: CSASYGTMNNEQFF. CDR3 bases: TGCAGTGCTAGTTACGGGACTATGAACAATGAGCAGTTCTTC. V and J are TRBV20-1 and TRBJ2-1; 7 nucleotides agree with TRBD2. Germline CDR1 and CDR2: DFQATT and SNEGSKA (reference sequence). V lost 3 bases to trimming and J lost 5 bases; unmatched junction nucleotides: 7. The CDR3 is made up of 14 amino acids.

This sequence joins TRBV27 and TRBJ2-6; a weak D match, TRBD1 (5 bases). The V gene's germline CDR1 is MNHEY and CDR2 SMNVEV (reference sequence). The CDR3 runs to 16 residues. Trimming removed 8 bases from V and 0 bases from J, with 14 bases in between. The CDR3 reads CASGPGSTSGANVLTF. CDR3 in DNA: TGTGCCAGCGGGCCAGGGTCAACCTCTGGGGCCAACGTCCTGACTTTC.

This chain links TRBV27 with TRBJ1-1; TRBD1 might be the D (5 bases). The V and J ends lost 0 bases and 7 bases respectively, with 9 bases between them. Per the germline V gene, CDR1 is MNHEY and CDR2 is SMNVEV (reference sequence). The CDR3 contains 13 residues. This CDR3 reads CASSLSAGYEAFF. CDR3 coding DNA: TGTGCCAGCAGTTTATCGGCAGGGTATGAAGCTTTCTTT.

The chain has TRBV27 and TRBJ1-1; D is unclear. Trimming cost V 5 bases and J 1 base, with 5 bases left between them. The CDR3 is 12 residues long. From germline, CDR1 is MNHEY and CDR2 SMNVEV (reference sequence). DNA for the CDR3: TGTGCCAGCAGTGGCCGGAACACTGAAGCTTTCTTT. Its protein is CASSGRNTEAFF.